The source of this T cell receptor (beta chain) is a study of T cells in Graves' hyperthyroidism and ophthalmopathy. Study observations and caveats: Blood shared most expanded thyroid clonotypes above 0.001.

Amplified TCR beta CDR3 regions derived from RNA transcripts. RT-PCR in the first round (using the HTBI primer set) targeted the TCR CDR3. MiXCR, run by TCRdb on the multiplex PCR reads, gives a single entry per CDR3 protein. The data contain hundreds of thousands of distinct CDR3 sequences, more than 12% of them singletons. The study defined stable Graves' hyperthyroidism as no ophthalmopathy progression within 18 months. Clinical symptoms, serum thyroxine, TRAb, thyroid ultrasound and orbital computed tomography informed diagnoses. This CDR3 region has 14 residues. Trimming stripped 0 bases from V and 4 bases from J, with 7 bases between. Germline V gene lookup returns CDR1 SGDLS and CDR2 YYNGEE. A few counts support this clonotype. Its antigen is undetermined.

The source is a woman aged 25 to 39 with Graves' hyperthyroidism. This chain links TRBV9 with TRBJ2-2; no firm D call. Sequenced: blood. CDR3 protein: CASSVASATGELFF. CDR3 in DNA: TGTGCCAGCAGCGTAGCGAGCGCCACCGGGGAGCTGTTTTTT.